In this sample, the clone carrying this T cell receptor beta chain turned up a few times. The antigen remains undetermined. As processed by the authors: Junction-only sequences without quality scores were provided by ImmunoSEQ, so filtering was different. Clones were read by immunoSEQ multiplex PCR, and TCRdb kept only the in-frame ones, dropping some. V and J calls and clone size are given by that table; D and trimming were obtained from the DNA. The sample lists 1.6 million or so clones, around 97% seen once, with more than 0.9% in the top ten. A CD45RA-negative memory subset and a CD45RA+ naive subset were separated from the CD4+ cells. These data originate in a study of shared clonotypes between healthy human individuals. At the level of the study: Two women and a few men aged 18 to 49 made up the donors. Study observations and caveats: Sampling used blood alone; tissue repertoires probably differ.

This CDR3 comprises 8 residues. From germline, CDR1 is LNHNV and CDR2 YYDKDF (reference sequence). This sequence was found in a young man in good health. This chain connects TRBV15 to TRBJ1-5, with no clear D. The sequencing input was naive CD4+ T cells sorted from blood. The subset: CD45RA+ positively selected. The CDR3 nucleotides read TGTGTCATCGGGCCCCAGCATTTT. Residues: CVIGPQHF. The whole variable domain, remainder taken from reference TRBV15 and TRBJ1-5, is DAMVIQNPRYQVTQFGKPVTLSCSQTLNHNVMYWYQQKSSQAPKLLFHYYDKDFNNEADTPDNFQSRRPNTSFCFLDIRSPGLGDTAMYLCVIGPQHFGDGTRLSIL.